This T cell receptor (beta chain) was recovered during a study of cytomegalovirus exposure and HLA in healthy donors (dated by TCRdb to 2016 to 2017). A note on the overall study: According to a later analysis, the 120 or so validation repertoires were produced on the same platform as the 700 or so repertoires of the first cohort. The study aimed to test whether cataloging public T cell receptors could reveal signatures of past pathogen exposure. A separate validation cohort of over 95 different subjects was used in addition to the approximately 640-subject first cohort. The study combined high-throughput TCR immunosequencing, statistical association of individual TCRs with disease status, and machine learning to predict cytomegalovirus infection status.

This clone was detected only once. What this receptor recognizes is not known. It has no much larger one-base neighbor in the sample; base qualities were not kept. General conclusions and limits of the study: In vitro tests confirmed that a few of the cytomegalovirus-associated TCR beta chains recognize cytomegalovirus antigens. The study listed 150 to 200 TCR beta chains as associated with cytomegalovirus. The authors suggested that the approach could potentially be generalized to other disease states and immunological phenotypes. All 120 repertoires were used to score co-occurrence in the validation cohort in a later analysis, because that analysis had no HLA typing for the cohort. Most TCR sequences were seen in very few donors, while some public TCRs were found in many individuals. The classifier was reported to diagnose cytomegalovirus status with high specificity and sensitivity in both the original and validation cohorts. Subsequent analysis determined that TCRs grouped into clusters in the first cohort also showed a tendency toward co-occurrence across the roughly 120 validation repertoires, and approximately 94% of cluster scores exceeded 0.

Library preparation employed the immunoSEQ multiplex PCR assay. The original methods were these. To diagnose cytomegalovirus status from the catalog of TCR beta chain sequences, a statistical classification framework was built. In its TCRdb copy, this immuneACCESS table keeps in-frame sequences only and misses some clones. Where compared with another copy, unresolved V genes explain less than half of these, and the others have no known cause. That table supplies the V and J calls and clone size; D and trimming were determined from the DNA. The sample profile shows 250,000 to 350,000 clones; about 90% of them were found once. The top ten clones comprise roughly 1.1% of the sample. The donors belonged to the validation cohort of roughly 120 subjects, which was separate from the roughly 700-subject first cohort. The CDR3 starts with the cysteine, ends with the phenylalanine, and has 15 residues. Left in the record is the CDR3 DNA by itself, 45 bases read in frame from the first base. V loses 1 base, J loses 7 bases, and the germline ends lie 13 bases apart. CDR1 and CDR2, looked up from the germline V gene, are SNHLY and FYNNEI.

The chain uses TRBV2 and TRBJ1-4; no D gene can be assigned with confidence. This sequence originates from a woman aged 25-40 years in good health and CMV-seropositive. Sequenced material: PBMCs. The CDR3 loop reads CASSEGSRLIEKLFF. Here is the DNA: TGTGCCAGCAGTGAAGGTAGCCGCCTTATTGAAAAACTGTTTTTT.